This entry features one TCR beta chain sequence. This clone was observed a single time. What antigen it recognizes has not been identified. No base quality values were provided; no much bigger clone lies one nucleotide off. The cohort comprised under 700 healthy bone marrow donors. At the time of sampling, all cohort members were nominally healthy, though unrecorded immune exposures were likely present. The donor was CMV seronegative and belonged to the group of 350 or so seronegative cohort members. A peripheral blood sample was provided by each donor, and peripheral blood mononuclear cells were used for TCR beta sequencing. Genomic DNA extraction from the blood cell samples was performed with the Qiagen DNeasy Blood Extraction Kit. This entry is derived from a study of cytomegalovirus exposure and HLA in healthy donors listed by TCRdb under 2017. At the level of the whole study: In an earlier analysis of roughly 590 of the donors, under 300 Gb of sequence data and 90 million to 130 million unique TCR beta sequences from roughly 180 million T cells were reported. In addition to the first cohort of 666 subjects, a separate validation cohort of under 150 different subjects was used. Every discovery cohort repertoire had been produced on one sequencing platform. The study aimed to test whether signatures of past pathogen exposure could be identified by cataloging public T cell receptors. To study patterns of TCR occurrence, a later analysis re-analyzed previously published TCR beta repertoires from around 700 donors and added high-resolution HLA genotyping. The study used immunosequencing to profile the T cell repertoires of approximately 640 subjects and linked those repertoires to cytomegalovirus serostatus. The study combined high-throughput TCR immunosequencing, statistical association of individual TCRs with disease status, and machine learning to predict cytomegalovirus infection status. Genome-wide SNP genotypes for about 55% of the roughly 670 donors were used in a later genetic analysis, which treated that subset as a discovery cohort. Typing coverage differed by locus: A, B, C, DRB1 and DQB1 were typed in roughly 620-630 donors, DQA1 in approximately 520, DPA1 in approximately 600, and DPB1 in just under 490. HLA typing included class I and class II loci at four-digit resolution. Four or five DR-DQ haplotypes were treated as single units for association and clustering because of strong linkage in the cohort. An early release that covered 500 to 800 HLA-typed donors contained about 300 gigabases of sequencing data and 85 million to 100 million unique TCR sequences. Of the 350 to 450 genotyped donors, 65% to 90% fell in the genetic ancestry cluster associated with self-reported Caucasian donors. Rather than using new phenotypic data, the later analysis identified candidate immune exposures from TCR beta sequences and from how often those sequences occurred across donors. To decide whether each TCR beta V gene segment behaved as functional or pseudogenic, an earlier analysis of approximately 600 of the donors relied on high-throughput TCR beta sequencing. Across 300 to 400 genotyped donors of the cohort, an average of roughly 200,000 unique TCR beta nucleotide sequences per donor were sequenced, and approximately 17% of those sequences were non-productive. Alongside the repertoire data, information on donor age, sex, ethnicity and CMV serostatus was compiled.

Broad study findings and their caveats: Over 15 rarely observed V segments, including chromosome 9 orphons, were excluded from the earlier analysis of about 500 of the donors because counts were too low. V-gene and J-gene trimming of TCR beta chains was associated with a missense DCLRE1C variant in a later genetic analysis, and the association was replicated in an independent cohort. A cluster of highly shared sequence variants was judged likely to represent a technical artifact of the sequencing pipeline. It was suggested by the authors that the approach could potentially be generalized to other disease states and immunological phenotypes. A later genetic analysis reported fewer N-insertions in productive TCRs among donors in an Asian-associated ancestry cluster than the roughly 720-donor mean. HLA typing was unavailable for some donors at each locus, so association tests used only the typed subset. Cytomegalovirus status was reported to be diagnosed by the classifier with high specificity and sensitivity in both the original and validation cohorts. The study gave a list of under 200 TCR beta chains associated with cytomegalovirus. Most CMV-associated TCR beta chains appeared to be HLA-restricted in a later analysis, and the HLA associations seemed to be driven largely by CMV exposure. Sequencing depth was assumed to be roughly uniform across donors in the presence/absence analyses, though that assumption may not hold. While some public TCRs were present in many individuals, most TCR sequences turned up only very rarely across donors. Only TCR beta chains were sequenced in this cohort, and the absence of alpha or paired-chain data limited detectable features. Correlated functional status among segregating V segments might be attributable to linkage disequilibrium, but an unknown experimental factor could not be ruled out. In a later analysis, several top co-occurrence clusters were reported to appear linked to parvovirus B19, influenza, CMV and Epstein-Barr virus. When HLA alleles, especially DR and DQ, strongly co-occurred, attributing TCR associations to individual alleles was difficult. A further reported finding was that TCR beta sequences accurately predicted the HLA-A and HLA-B alleles for most subjects in the first cohort. Three of the identified cytomegalovirus-associated TCR beta chains were confirmed in vitro to be specific for cytomegalovirus antigens. For the cohort, immune exposure information was limited to CMV serostatus. In an earlier analysis of fewer than 700 of the donors, most TCR beta V segments appeared in productive rearrangements about 87% or about 30% of the time, broadly matching IMGT annotations. Specific HLA alleles were associated with roughly 16,000 TCR beta sequences at a false discovery rate of 0.05 in a later analysis. A later analysis found that TCR association rates varied across HLA loci, with DRB1 alleles showing the most associated TCRs and HLA-C alleles the fewest. In a later analysis, HLA-associated TCR beta chains were found to be more clonally expanded and to have lower generation probabilities than equally common non-associated chains.

Receptors were amplified or captured by the immunoSEQ multiplex PCR assay. A mixture of 60 forward primers for TCR Vbeta segments and 13 reverse primers for TCR Jbeta segments was used in the multiplex PCR. The CDR3 region of rearranged TCR beta genes was amplified from genomic DNA by a multiplex PCR assay. The amplified TCR beta libraries were sequenced on the Illumina HiSeq System as 87-base-pair reads. Processing in the source paper ran as follows. In a later analysis, about 80 million unique TCR beta chains were counted across the roughly 670 repertoires, and around 10 million of these chains were shared by at least two donors. To remove PCR and sequencing errors, raw reads were error-corrected and collapsed into unique sequences using a nearest-neighbor algorithm that merged closely related sequences. CDR3 sequences were aligned to IMGT reference sequences to assign V, D and J gene segments. Each retained sequence needed at least a six-nucleotide match to both a V gene segment and a J gene segment. Rearrangements were classified as productive when the CDR3 lacked stop codons and remained in frame with V and J, and all other rearrangements were classified as non-productive. CDR3 was defined according to IMGT convention as the region running from the second conserved V-encoded cysteine to the conserved J-encoded phenylalanine. Sequences without an unambiguous match to a single V gene segment were excluded from the earlier analysis of several hundred of the donors. In an earlier analysis of several hundred of the donors, V segments were called functional above 56.7% productive rearrangements and were called segregating when the between-donor standard deviation exceeded 5%. To diagnose cytomegalovirus status from the catalog of TCR beta chain sequences, a statistical classification framework was built. In a later analysis, V and J genes were assigned by comparing TCR nucleotide sequences against IMGT/GENE-DB human TR gene sequences. The TCRdist pipeline was used in a later analysis to assign CDR3 sequences and most-parsimonious VDJ recombination scenarios. In a later analysis, every TCR beta chain was defined by the combination of its CDR3 amino acid sequence and its V-gene family, and reads without a unique V-gene family were dropped. A later analysis removed 600 or so highly shared, low-generation-probability nucleotide sequences to deal with suspected cross-contamination and a sequencing artifact. In a later analysis, a clonal expansion index for each public chain was calculated from normalized within-repertoire ranks of inferred template counts. Generation probabilities in a later analysis came from a VDJ recombination model fitted to out-of-frame rearrangements, and those results were checked against IGoR. Hypergeometric tests were used in a later analysis to score TCR-TCR, TCR-HLA and TCR-CMV co-occurrence, with a repertoire-size bias correction applied to the TCR pairs. A later analysis estimated false discovery rates by permuting HLA or CMV assignments 20 times. In a later analysis, co-occurring TCRs were grouped using DBSCAN, and TCRdist sequence similarity was added for clustering within HLA-allele-positive subsets. For co-occurrence clustering, repertoires with fewer than 30,000 or more than 120,000 public chains were excluded, along with a handful of repertoires with anomalous nucleotide sharing. The clones in this table, taken by TCRdb from immuneACCESS, are in-frame only. Not every clone is retained; where verified, under half of the shortfall comes from an unresolved V gene, and the cause of the rest is unknown. V and J calls and clone size follow that table, whereas D and trimming were derived from the DNA. The sample has under 150,000 clones on record, over 65% of them singletons. Together, the top ten hold around 2.5% of the sample.

This TCR was recovered from a male donor in good health and CMV-seronegative. Sequenced material: PBMCs.

The CDR3 loop reads CASSLERDPYEQYF. The DNA reads TGTGCCAGCAGCTTAGAGCGGGACCCCTACGAGCAGTACTTC. The chain uses TRBV13 and TRBJ2-7; 7 junctional bases match TRBD2. The germline V gene (reference sequence) specifies PRHDT as CDR1 and FYEKMQ as CDR2. The CDR3 contains 14 residues, cysteine and phenylalanine counted. Only CDR3 DNA is held: 42 bases, read in frame from base 1. Trimmed from V: 1 base; trimmed from J: 2 bases; junction bases lacking a gene match: 2. The reference TRBV13 and TRBJ2-7 proteins fill in what lies around the CDR3, so the full variable domain reads AAGVIQSPRHLIKEKRETATLKCYPIPRHDTVYWYQQGPGQDPQFLISFYEKMQSDKGSIPDRFSAQQFSDYHSELNMSSLELGDSALYFCASSLERDPYEQYFGPGTRLTVT.